Each of the 22 T cell receptor beta chains below was sequenced from the same sample in a study of CD8+ T cells in alopecia areata. Extracted from the samples, RNA was reverse transcribed into cDNA to serve as the sequencing template. Assay used: immunoSEQ multiplex PCR; TCRdb lists only in-frame clones, some missing. The sample lists approximately 150,000 clones; roughly 70% were seen once. The sample here was CD8+ T cells sorted from blood, taken at week 0. These receptors originate from a human donor with alopecia areata.

This clone was picked up many times. The gene calls are TRBV7-9 and TRBJ2-7; D remains ambiguous. The germline V and J ends were trimmed by 5 bases and 6 bases, with 17 bases remaining between them. The CDR3 sequence is 14 residues long. Germline V gene sequence: CDR1 SEHNR, CDR2 FQNEAQ (reference sequence). The CDR3 loop reads CASSLDPPALEQYF. The DNA of the CDR3 is TGTGCCAGCAGCCTAGACCCGCCCGCACTCGAGCAGTACTTC.

V gene TRBV27 combines with J gene TRBJ1-2; tentatively, D is TRBD1 (5 bases). V was clipped by 6 bases and J by 1 base, with 12 bases between them. Germline V CDR1 and CDR2: MNHEY, SMNVEV (reference sequence). The CDR3 extends over 14 amino acids. As DNA, the CDR3 is TGTGCCAGCAGGCAGGGACGACGTAACTATGGCTACACCTTC. It specifies CASRQGRRNYGYTF.

V and J are TRBV6-5 and TRBJ1-2; no firm D call. The CDR3 contains 15 residues. V was clipped by 5 bases and J by 7 bases, with 20 bases between them. Germline V lookup: CDR1 MNHEY, CDR2 SVGAGI. CDR3: CASSGRGPVGFGYTF. The CDR3 nucleotides read TGTGCCAGCAGTGGGCGGGGTCCGGTCGGTTTTGGCTACACCTTC.

This chain connects TRBV27 to TRBJ2-7, with 11 bases fitting TRBD2. Germline loops: CDR1 MNHEY, CDR2 SMNVEV (reference sequence). V dropped 8 bases and J dropped 4; count of bases not matched to a gene: 10. The CDR3 runs to 15 residues. The CDR3 DNA sequence: TGTGCCAGCTCACTAGCGGGGGATCGCCATTACGAGCAGTACTTC. Its protein product is CASSLAGDRHYEQYF.

The CDR3 bases are TGCAGCGTTGTTCCTTGGGGGGAGCCATCGGGGACCCAGTACTTC. It yields the protein CSVVPWGEPSGTQYF. This chain uses TRBV29-1 with TRBJ2-5, with D maybe TRBD2 (6 bases). The CDR3 sequence is 15 residues long. Germline V CDR1 and CDR2: SQVTM, ANQGSEA. V was cut by 4 bases and J by 7 bases, with 22 bases left in between.

This clone was observed a handful of times. The chain links TRBV5-1 to TRBJ2-7; TRBD1 aligns across 8 bases. The germline gives CDR1 SGHRS, CDR2 YFSETQ. The CDR3 runs to 13 residues. V trimming: 3 bases; J trimming: 8 bases; junction bases outside the gene matches: 7. CDR3 in DNA: TGCGCCAGCAGCTCGACAGGGGAATTCCAGCAGTACTTC. Translation gives CASSSTGEFQQYF.

V is TRBV4-1 and J is TRBJ1-1; D perhaps matches TRBD1 (6 bases). The CDR3 consists of 19 residues. The V end lost 4 bases, the J end lost 0 bases, and 24 bases lay between the germline ends. The V gene's germline CDR1 is MGHRA and CDR2 YSYEKL. CDR3 in DNA: TGCGCCAGCAGCCTCAGTTGGGACAACTCGCCGAGAATGAACACTGAAGCTTTCTTT. Its protein is CASSLSWDNSPRMNTEAFF.

The V call is TRBV5-4, the J call TRBJ1-5; TRBD1 might be the D (6 bases). V lost 0 bases and J lost 2, with 12 bases in between. This CDR3 is 16 amino acids long. CDR1 is SGHNT and CDR2 is YYREEE in the germline V gene (reference sequence). CDR3 residues: CASSLGGAQGNQPQHF. The CDR3 nucleotides are TGTGCCAGCAGCTTGGGGGGGGCACAAGGCAATCAGCCCCAGCATTTT.

The chain is built from TRBV7-6 and TRBJ2-1; TRBD2 matches 11 bases. V was pared by 5 bases and J by 7 bases, with 7 bases of the junction left unmatched. The germline V gene encodes CDR1 SGHVS and CDR2 FNYEAQ. CDR3 length: 15 residues. The CDR3 here is CASSKSSGGRNEQFF. In DNA, the CDR3 is TGTGCCAGCAGCAAATCTAGCGGGGGGCGAAATGAGCAGTTCTTC.

In nucleotides, the CDR3 is TGTGCCAGCAGCCCTATCTGGGGCTCTGGGGCCAACGTCCTGACTTTC. This codes for CASSPIWGSGANVLTF. J is TRBJ2-6 and V is TRBV11-3; D is unresolved. Trimming removed 5 bases at V and 0 bases at J, with 11 bases between. Germline values: CDR1 SGHNT, CDR2 YENEEA. The CDR3 extends over 16 amino acids.

The J gene is TRBJ2-1, the V gene TRBV9; 7 bases match TRBD2. J was trimmed by 5 bases and V by 4 bases; bases with no gene match: 3. The CDR3 runs to 13 residues. Germline V gene sequence: CDR1 SGDLS, CDR2 YYNGEE. CDR3 loop: CASSPAGDNEQFF. In DNA, the CDR3 is TGTGCCAGCAGCCCCGCGGGGGACAATGAGCAGTTCTTC.

Here the CDR3 reads CSVGGGGLSTDTQYF. DNA for the CDR3: TGCAGCGTTGGGGGAGGGGGGTTAAGCACAGATACGCAGTATTTT. V is TRBV29-1 and J is TRBJ2-3; maybe TRBD2 (7 bases). Germline lookup yields CDR1 SQVTM and CDR2 ANQGSEA. This CDR3 region has 15 residues. V was cut by 4 bases and J by 0 bases, with 14 bases left in between.

V and J are TRBV27 and TRBJ1-1; D gene uncertain. CDR3 size: 14 residues. CDR1 MNHEY and CDR2 SMNVEV come from the germline V gene (reference sequence). Trimming pared 3 bases from V and 0 bases from J, leaving 8 bases between. CDR3 in amino acids: CASSLVSLNTEAFF. As DNA, the CDR3 is TGTGCCAGCAGTTTGGTCAGTTTGAACACTGAAGCTTTCTTT.

Concerning this clone: Other nucleotide sequences in the sample specify the same CDR3. The chain recombines TRBV5-6 with TRBJ1-5, with unresolved D. The CDR3 is made up of 12 amino acids. The germline V gene has CDR1 SGHDT and CDR2 YYEEEE. V shed 0 bases and J shed 6 bases, with 4 bases lying between them. For the CDR3, the DNA is TGTGCCAGCAGCTTGGGCTCTCAGCCCCAGCATTTT. It specifies CASSLGSQPQHF.

The J gene is TRBJ2-7, the V gene TRBV6-5; no firm D call. Germline lookup yields CDR1 MNHEY and CDR2 SVGAGI. The CDR3 length is 13 residues. Trimming removed 2 bases at V and 4 bases at J, with 9 bases between. In DNA form, the CDR3 reads TGTGCCAGCAGTTACCATTCAACTTACGAGCAGTACTTC. It codes for CASSYHSTYEQYF.

This clone was seen a handful of times. CDR3 sequence reads: CASSSTWGATQFF. CDR3 bases: TGCGCCAGCAGCTCCACCTGGGGGGCGACTCAGTTCTTC. The V gene is TRBV5-1, the J gene TRBJ2-1; D is perhaps TRBD1 or TRBD2 (6 bases each). Germline-derived CDR1 and CDR2 are SGHRS and YFSETQ. Trimming took 3 bases from V and 13 from J, leaving 17 bases between them. The CDR3 runs 13 residues. Full variable domain (remainder filled in from reference TRBV5-1 and TRBJ2-1): KAGVTQTPRYLIKTRGQQVTLSCSPISGHRSVSWYQQTPGQGLQFLFEYFSETQRNKGNFPGRFSGRQFSNSRSEMNVSTLELGDSALYLCASSSTWGATQFFGPGTRLTVL.

The gene calls are TRBV6-1 and TRBJ2-7; 8 bases are a match to TRBD1. CDR1 is MNHNS, CDR2 SASEGT, per germline. The CDR3 sequence is 13 residues long. V was pared by 6 bases and J by 6 bases, with 7 bases of the junction left unmatched. The CDR3 protein is CASRFRGRGEQYF. The DNA for the CDR3 is TGTGCCAGCAGGTTCAGGGGGCGCGGCGAGCAGTACTTC.

The chain has TRBV6-5 and TRBJ1-6; possible D gene TRBD1, 6 bases. With 8 bases removed from V and 8 bases from J, the gap between germline ends came to 13 bases. This CDR3 has 13 residues. CDR1 and CDR2 from the germline V gene are MNHEY and SVGAGI. As DNA, the CDR3 is TGTGCCAGCGGGAGGGACACCGATTCACCCCTCCACTTT. It translates to CASGRDTDSPLHF.

V usage is TRBV30 and J usage is TRBJ1-2; a possible D gene is TRBD1 (6 bases). The CDR3 sequence is 17 residues long. Germline V CDR1 and CDR2: GTSNPN, SVGIG (reference sequence). V dropped 0 bases and J dropped 8 bases, with 25 bases sitting between them. CDR3 residues: CAWSVIPEDRPFRGYTF. The CDR3 DNA reads as TGTGCCTGGAGTGTAATCCCCGAGGACAGACCCTTTCGAGGCTACACCTTC.

The DNA of the CDR3 is TGCAGTGCTAGAGAGGGCTACGAGCAGTACTTC. Amino acid sequence: CSAREGYEQYF. The V gene is TRBV20-1, the J gene TRBJ2-7; D call uncertain. The V and J ends lost 0 bases and 3 bases respectively, with 3 bases between them. This CDR3 contains 11 residues. Germline V lookup: CDR1 DFQATT, CDR2 SNEGSKA (reference sequence).

This clone was seen a single time. The chain couples TRBV7-6 to TRBJ2-1; D may be TRBD2 (5 bases). Trimming pared 5 bases from V and 2 bases from J, leaving 13 bases between. The CDR3 extends over 15 amino acids. CDR1 and CDR2 from the germline V gene are SGHVS and FNYEAQ. DNA for the CDR3: TGTGCCAGCAGCCTACTCGGGGAAACCTACAATGAGCAGTTCTTC. Translating gives CASSLLGETYNEQFF.

The J gene is TRBJ2-7, the V gene TRBV7-2; D is unresolved. CDR1 and CDR2 from the germline V gene are SGHTA and FQGNSA. V lost 5 bases and J lost 6, with 14 bases in between. CDR3 length: 13 amino acids. For the CDR3, the DNA is TGTGCCAGCAGCCCTCCTTATATTGGCGAGCAGTACTTC. This gives the protein CASSPPYIGEQYF.